Sequencing of this T cell receptor beta chain was carried out in a study of shared clonotypes between healthy human individuals (TCRdb year 2020). Notes on the research overall: Three men and a couple of women, aged 18 to 49 years, made up the cohort. Between about 0.8 and 9 billion PBMCs per donor were obtained by leukapheresis. Different laboratories and diverse techniques were used to prepare libraries and sequence TCR repertoires, to increase sequencing depth and limit assay-specific biases. To estimate repertoire size and how much clonotypes are shared between individuals, the study performed deep sequencing of blood TCR repertoires from roughly five healthy adults.

Using the deep immunoSEQ assay, multiplex PCR amplified TCR CDR3 regions from genomic DNA. For each cell subset, the extracted genomic DNA was distributed evenly across all wells of several immunoSEQ 96-well plates, and each plate served as one replicate. For unsorted PBMC, roughly 300 ng of genomic DNA, equivalent to about 30,000 T cell genomes, went into each replicate PCR. Genomic DNA from unsorted PBMC was sequenced over ten immunoSEQ deep assay plates. The purified libraries were quantified using a Qubit 3.0 fluorometer, sized with a Bioanalyzer 2100, and then quantified again using the KAPA Library Quantification kit. Each immunoSEQ 96-well plate was sequenced on its own single-read 150-cycle Illumina NextSeq 550 flow cell. From the authors' description of their analysis: The immunoSEQ output contained only junctional sequences without quality scores, so filtering could not match that applied to full-length reads. To assign V/J genes and CDR3, sequences were annotated using PyIR, a Python wrapper for IgBLAST v1.9, with IMGT germline references. Reads with weak V/J assignments (E-value above 1e-6), missing CDR3, stop codons, out-of-frame junctions, or ambiguous translated residues were removed. A V3J clonotype was defined by an identical inferred V gene, J gene, and CDR3 amino acid sequence. Percentage overlap between repertoires was computed as shared unique clonotypes divided by the size of the smaller repertoire. Richness of each repertoire was evaluated using RTK rarefaction, the Chao1 estimator, and Recon v2.1 estimates of unobserved clonotypes. Drawn from immuneACCESS, this table holds only the in-frame rearrangements with V and J called that TCRdb kept. Clones are partly lost; checked studies trace under half to an unresolved V gene and leave the rest unexplained. That table supplies the V and J calls and clone size; D and trimming were determined from the DNA. This sample comprises roughly 500,000 clones, roughly 80% of them detected only once. The ten largest clonotypes hold roughly an eighth of the sample.

Results the study describes overall, beyond this receptor: Pairwise subsampling led to the expectation that sequencing depth would affect the degree of clonotype sharing among donors. Because the study included a small number of donors, the genetic and exposure-history diversity represented was limited. Only blood was sampled, and tissue TCR repertoires likely differ from those in blood.

This clone has a count of ten or more. No cognate antigen has been identified for it. Nothing much larger sits one base from this clone, and base qualities are not available. This specimen includes other DNA sequences encoding the same CDR3. The donors were healthy, HIV-negative adults with no recently reported acute infections or vaccinations. Every donor was a Caucasian adult living in Nashville, Tennessee, USA. For unsorted samples, tens of millions of PBMCs were counted and genomic DNA was extracted with the QIAamp DNA Blood Mini kit. After blood collection by leukapheresis, PBMCs were isolated using Ficoll-Histopaque density gradient centrifugation and then cryopreserved in the vapor phase of liquid nitrogen. The material sequenced was PBMCs. The clonotype originates from a woman aged 40 to 50 in good health. Some clones in this sample may be carry-over from other donors' samples.

The CDR3 reads as follows: CASSREGYGYTF. The sequenced DNA: TGTGCCAGTAGCAGGGAGGGGTATGGCTACACCTTC. The sequence joins TRBV19 to TRBJ1-2; TRBD1 is perhaps the D gene, given 5 matching bases. The germline ends are 10 bases apart after V is trimmed by 6 bases and J by 5 bases. The CDR3 has 12 amino acids, counting the end cysteine and phenylalanine. Only the CDR3 region is kept as DNA, spanning 36 bases read in frame from base 1. Based on the germline V gene (reference sequence), the CDR1 and CDR2 sequences are LNHDA and SQIVND.